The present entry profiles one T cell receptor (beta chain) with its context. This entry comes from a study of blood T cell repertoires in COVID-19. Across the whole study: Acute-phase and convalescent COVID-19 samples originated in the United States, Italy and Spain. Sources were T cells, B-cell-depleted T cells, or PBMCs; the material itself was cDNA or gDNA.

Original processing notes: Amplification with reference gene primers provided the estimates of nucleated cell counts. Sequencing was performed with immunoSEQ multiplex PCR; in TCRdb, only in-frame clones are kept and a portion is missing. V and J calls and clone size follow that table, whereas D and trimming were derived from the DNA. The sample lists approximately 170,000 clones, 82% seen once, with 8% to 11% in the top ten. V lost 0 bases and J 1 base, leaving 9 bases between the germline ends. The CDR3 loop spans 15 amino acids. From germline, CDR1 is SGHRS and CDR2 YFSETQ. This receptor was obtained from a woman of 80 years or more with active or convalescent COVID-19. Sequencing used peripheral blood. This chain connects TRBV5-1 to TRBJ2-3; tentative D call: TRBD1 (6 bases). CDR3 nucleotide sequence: TGCGCCAGCAGCTTGGCCGGGACACGCACAGATACGCAGTATTTT. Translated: CASSLAGTRTDTQYF.